This T cell receptor beta chain was sequenced during a study of blood T cell repertoires in COVID-19. Study-wide background: Whether acute or convalescent, the COVID-19 samples came from the United States, Italy and Spain. PBMCs, B-cell-depleted T cells, or T cells were the source of the cDNA or gDNA that made up the material.

Study processing details: Nucleated cell counts were estimated from reference gene primer amplification. The assay was immunoSEQ multiplex PCR, and TCRdb's table has in-frame clones only and misses some. V and J calls plus clone size are reproduced from that table; the DNA served to infer D and trimming. The data contain 55,000 to 65,000 clones, approximately 89% of them singletons. CDR3 length equals 16 residues. V gave up 0 bases and J gave up 4 bases; unmatched junction bases: 7. Looked up from germline, CDR1 is SQVTM and CDR2 is ANQGSEA. Input material: peripheral blood. The genes are TRBV29-1 and TRBJ2-3, with TRBD1 identical over 10 bases. The sequence was obtained from a man aged 55 to 70 with active or convalescent COVID-19. CDR3 sequence (DNA): TGCAGCGTTGAAGATTGGGACAGGGGACAGCCAGATACGCAGTATTTT. It translates to CSVEDWDRGQPDTQYF.